One TCR beta chain is described in this entry. Generated by immunoSEQ multiplex PCR, the TCRdb table keeps only in-frame clones and is missing some. Of tens of thousands of clones listed, around 80% were seen once; the top ten hold approximately 12%. This sample was included in a study of blood T cell repertoires in COVID-19. Overall study context: In each case, the material was cDNA or gDNA derived from T cells, B-cell-depleted T cells, or PBMCs.

CDR1 and CDR2 (germline): SGHDT, YYEEEE. This CDR3 region has 16 residues. Trimming took 3 bases from V and 4 from J; bases not matched to a gene: 8. This TCR came from a human donor in a cohort sampled during active COVID-19. Sequences were obtained from peripheral blood. The rearrangement joins TRBV5-6 to TRBJ2-1, with 9 bases aligning to TRBD1. DNA of the CDR3: TGTGCCAGCAGCTACCCGGGACAGGGCATTTACAATGAGCAGTTCTTC. It specifies CASSYPGQGIYNEQFF.